This T cell receptor (beta chain) was obtained from a study of blood T cells in healthy people across ages. A sample-barcoded 5' primer and a J-beta primer mix were used in a second PCR of roughly 7 to 11 cycles. TCRdb re-derived calls from the 5' RACE reads in MiXCR, one entry per CDR3 protein. Of some 1.4 million distinct CDR3 sequences listed, approximately 40% were seen once; the top ten hold 7.9%. The authors extracted at least 5 micrograms of total RNA per sample. This CDR3 is built from 14 residues. V lost 3 bases to trimming and J lost 6 bases, with 12 bases between them. Germline CDR1 reads SGDLS; CDR2 reads YYNGEE.

This TCR was recovered from a woman between 18 and 29 years old in good health. The sequenced sample was blood. The chain is built from TRBV9 and TRBJ2-2; D remains ambiguous. The CDR3 protein is CASSAKNGAGELFF. The CDR3 DNA sequence: TGTGCCAGCAGCGCGAAAAATGGGGCCGGGGAGCTGTTTTTT.